The subject of this entry is one T cell receptor (beta chain). The antigen this receptor binds is unknown. No base quality values were provided; no much bigger clone lies one nucleotide off. Preparation of the library involved the immunoSEQ multiplex PCR assay. The multiplex PCR relied on a mix of 60 forward primers for TCR Vbeta segments and 13 reverse primers for TCR Jbeta segments. Amplification of the CDR3 region of rearranged TCR beta genes was performed with a multiplex PCR assay on genomic DNA. Amplified TCR beta libraries were sequenced as 87-base-pair reads on the Illumina HiSeq System. In the original analysis: A later analysis tallied around 82 million unique TCR beta chains across the 666 repertoires, and 10 million to 11 million of those chains were shared by two or more donors. Raw reads were error-corrected and collapsed into unique sequences with a nearest-neighbor algorithm that merged closely related sequences to remove PCR and sequencing errors. To assign V, D and J gene segments, CDR3 sequences were aligned to IMGT reference sequences. Each retained sequence needed at least a six-nucleotide match to both a V gene segment and a J gene segment. A rearrangement was called productive if the CDR3 had no stop codons and remained in frame with V and J, and every other rearrangement was called non-productive. CDR3 was defined by IMGT convention, running from the second conserved V-encoded cysteine to the conserved J-encoded phenylalanine. The earlier analysis of fewer than 700 of the donors excluded sequences that lacked an unambiguous match to a single V gene segment. In an earlier analysis of a few hundred of the donors, a V segment was called functional when productive rearrangements were above 56.7%, and segregating when the standard deviation between donors exceeded 5%. A statistical classification framework was developed to diagnose cytomegalovirus status using the catalog of TCR beta chain sequences. In a later analysis, V and J genes were assigned by comparing TCR nucleotide sequences against IMGT/GENE-DB human TR gene sequences. A later analysis assigned CDR3 sequences and most-parsimonious VDJ recombination scenarios with the TCRdist pipeline. A later analysis defined each TCR beta chain by its CDR3 amino acid sequence plus V-gene family, and excluded reads lacking a unique V-gene family. To address suspected cross-contamination and a sequencing artifact, a later analysis removed over 500 highly shared, low-generation-probability nucleotide sequences. In a later analysis, a clonal expansion index was calculated for each public chain from normalized within-repertoire ranks of inferred template counts. In a later analysis, generation probabilities were computed with a VDJ recombination model fitted to out-of-frame rearrangements, and the resulting probabilities were checked against IGoR. In a later analysis, hypergeometric tests were used to score TCR-TCR, TCR-HLA and TCR-CMV co-occurrence, with a repertoire-size bias correction applied to TCR pairs. A later analysis estimated false discovery rates by permuting HLA or CMV assignments 20 times. In a later analysis, co-occurring TCRs were grouped using DBSCAN, with TCRdist sequence similarity added in when clustering inside HLA-allele-positive subsets. Repertoires with fewer than 30,000 or more than 120,000 public chains, plus five repertoires with anomalous nucleotide sharing, were excluded from co-occurrence clustering. TCRdb took over this immuneACCESS table, retaining in-frame rearrangements with V and J assigned. Such tables are incomplete; in checked studies, under half of the missing clones stem from an unresolved V gene, and the remainder is unexplained. For V, J and clone size, that table is used; D and trimming come from the DNA. This sample gives some 200,000 clones in total; about 89% of them show up just once. Approximately 1% of the sample belongs to the ten largest clones.

The sample originates from a study of cytomegalovirus exposure and HLA in healthy donors (dated by TCRdb to 2015 to 2018). Some background on the complete study: An earlier analysis of approximately 640 of the donors reported approximately 290 Gb of sequence data and 117 million unique TCR beta sequences from 190 million or so T cells. Among 300 to 450 genotyped donors of the cohort, an average of approximately 250,000 unique TCR beta nucleotide sequences were sequenced per donor, around 20% of them non-productive. Every discovery cohort repertoire had been produced on one sequencing platform. The study used immunosequencing to profile the T cell repertoires of more than 650 subjects and linked those repertoires to cytomegalovirus serostatus. The genetic ancestry cluster associated with self-reported Caucasian donors included 81% of the approximately 400 genotyped donors. A separate validation cohort of roughly 130 different subjects was used in addition to the roughly 670-subject first cohort. High-throughput TCR immunosequencing, statistical association of individual TCRs with disease status, and machine learning were combined to predict cytomegalovirus infection status. A later analysis re-analyzed previously published TCR beta repertoires from about 730 donors and added high-resolution HLA genotyping to study TCR occurrence patterns. Donor age, sex, ethnicity and CMV serostatus were compiled alongside the repertoire data. The study aimed to test whether cataloging public T cell receptors could reveal signatures of past pathogen exposure. Both class I and class II loci were covered by HLA typing, at four-digit resolution. The number of donors typed differed by locus, with 629-630 for A, B, C, DRB1 and DQB1, over 500 for DQA1, approximately 580 for DPA1, and approximately 470 for DPB1. A later genetic analysis used genome-wide SNP genotypes for about 65% of the roughly 700 donors, treating that subset as a discovery cohort. About 280 gigabases of sequencing data and 70 million to 95 million unique TCR sequences made up an early release that covered fewer than 650 HLA-typed donors. An earlier analysis of nearly 600 of the donors applied high-throughput TCR beta sequencing to assess whether each TCR beta V gene segment acted as functional or pseudogenic. The later analysis used no new phenotypic data to find candidate immune exposures, relying instead on TCR beta sequences and their occurrence across donors. Roughly 5 DR-DQ haplotypes were treated as single units for association and clustering because of strong linkage in the cohort.

The paper as a whole reports these results and caveats: CMV serostatus was the only immune exposure information available for the cohort. A later genetic analysis associated a missense DCLRE1C variant with V-gene and J-gene trimming of TCR beta chains, and an independent cohort replicated the association. In vitro tests confirmed that a few of the cytomegalovirus-associated TCR beta chains recognize cytomegalovirus antigens. Most TCR sequences were seen in very few donors, while some public TCRs were found in many individuals. Presence/absence analyses assumed roughly uniform sequencing depth across donors, an assumption that may not hold. At a false discovery rate of 0.05, a later analysis linked under 20,000 TCR beta sequences to specific HLA alleles. Because counts were too low, roughly 16 rarely observed V segments, including chromosome 9 orphons, were left out of the earlier analysis of 587 of the donors. A total of fewer than 200 TCR beta chains were listed by the study as associated with cytomegalovirus. The classifier was reported to diagnose cytomegalovirus status with high specificity and sensitivity in both the original cohort and the validation cohort. According to a later analysis, most CMV-associated TCR beta chains appeared to be HLA-restricted, and the HLA associations seemed to be driven largely by CMV exposure. Assigning TCR associations to individual alleles was difficult when HLA alleles, especially DR and DQ, strongly co-occurred. Only TCR beta chains were sequenced in this cohort, and the absence of alpha or paired-chain data limited detectable features. A cluster of highly shared sequence variants was judged likely to be a technical artifact of the sequencing pipeline. According to the authors, the approach could potentially be generalized to other disease states and immunological phenotypes. In an earlier analysis of approximately 590 of the donors, most TCR beta V segments appeared in productive rearrangements about 90% or about 30% of the time, broadly matching IMGT annotations. Linkage disequilibrium might explain the correlated functional status among segregating V segments, but an unknown experimental factor could not be excluded. According to a later genetic analysis, donors in an Asian-associated ancestry cluster had fewer N-insertions in productive TCRs than the approximately 610-donor mean. Several of the top co-occurrence clusters appeared to be linked to parvovirus B19, influenza, CMV and Epstein-Barr virus, according to a later analysis. In a later analysis, HLA-associated TCR beta chains showed more clonal expansion and lower generation probabilities than non-associated chains that were equally common. A further reported finding was that TCR beta sequences accurately predicted the HLA-A and HLA-B alleles for most subjects in the first cohort. In a later analysis, TCR association rates were found to vary across HLA loci, with the most associated TCRs seen for DRB1 alleles and the fewest for HLA-C alleles. Some IMGT-functional V segments, including TRBV6-2 and TRBV6-3, could not be distinguished by the 87-base-pair reads and were therefore excluded. Because some donors lacked HLA typing at each locus, the association tests relied only on the typed subset.

Including cysteine and phenylalanine, the CDR3 has 17 amino acids. Only the CDR3 part of the read is kept: 51 bases, read in frame from the first base. The germline V end is reduced by 0 bases and the J end by 7 bases; junction bases left unmatched: 11. CDR1 and CDR2, looked up from the germline V gene, are ENHRY and SYGVKD. The cohort consisted of hundreds of healthy bone marrow donors. At the time of sampling, every cohort member was nominally healthy, though immune exposures that went unrecorded were likely present. The donor tested CMV seronegative, placing the donor among the 350 to 400 seronegative members of the cohort. Every donor gave a peripheral blood sample, and the peripheral blood mononuclear cells from that sample were used for TCR beta sequencing. The Qiagen DNeasy Blood Extraction Kit was used to extract genomic DNA from the blood cell samples.

Input material: PBMCs. The chain is assembled from TRBV10-3 and TRBJ2-1, and TRBD2 aligns with 8 junction nucleotides. This clonotype was obtained from a woman between 18 and 29 years old in good health and CMV-seronegative. The DNA reads TGTGCCATCAGTGAGTCGTGGACGGGAGGGCCAGGGAATGAGCAGTTCTTC. This translates into CAISESWTGGPGNEQFF.